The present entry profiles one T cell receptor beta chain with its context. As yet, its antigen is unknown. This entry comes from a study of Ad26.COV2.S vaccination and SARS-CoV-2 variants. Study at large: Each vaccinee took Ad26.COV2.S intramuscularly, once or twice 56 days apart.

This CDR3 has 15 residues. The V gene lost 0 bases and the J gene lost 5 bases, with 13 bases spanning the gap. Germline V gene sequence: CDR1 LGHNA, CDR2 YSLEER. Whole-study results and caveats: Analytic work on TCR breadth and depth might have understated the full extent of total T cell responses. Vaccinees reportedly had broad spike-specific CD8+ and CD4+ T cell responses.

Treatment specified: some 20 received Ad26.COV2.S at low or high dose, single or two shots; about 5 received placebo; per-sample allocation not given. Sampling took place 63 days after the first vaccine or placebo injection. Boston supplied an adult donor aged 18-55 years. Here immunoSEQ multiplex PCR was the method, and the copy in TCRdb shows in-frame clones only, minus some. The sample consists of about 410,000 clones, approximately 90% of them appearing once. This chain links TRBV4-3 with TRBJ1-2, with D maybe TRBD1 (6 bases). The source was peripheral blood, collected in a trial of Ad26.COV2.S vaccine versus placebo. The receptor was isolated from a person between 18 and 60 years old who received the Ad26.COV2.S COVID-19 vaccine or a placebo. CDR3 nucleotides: TGCGCCAGCAGCCAAGATCCGACAGGCGGGTATGGCTACACCTTC. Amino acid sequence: CASSQDPTGGYGYTF.